The present T cell receptor beta chain was sequenced within a study of spatial heterogeneity in lung cancer. CDR3 length equals 14 residues. Germline lookup yields CDR1 MGHDK and CDR2 SYGVNS. V was clipped by 3 bases and J by 3 bases, with 10 bases between them. TCRdb passed the 5' RACE reads through MiXCR, listing each CDR3 protein once. The sample contains around 89,000 distinct CDR3 sequences, roughly 12% of which appear only once. Time point: sample taken at primary tumor resection. This receptor was taken from a male donor with early-stage non-small cell lung cancer. This sample comprised PBMCs, obtained at surgery. The rearrangement links TRBV25-1 to TRBJ2-3; tentatively, D is TRBD1 (5 bases). CDR3 DNA sequence: TGTGCCAGCAGTGACAGGGTCGGTACAGATACGCAGTATTTT. Its translation: CASSDRVGTDTQYF.